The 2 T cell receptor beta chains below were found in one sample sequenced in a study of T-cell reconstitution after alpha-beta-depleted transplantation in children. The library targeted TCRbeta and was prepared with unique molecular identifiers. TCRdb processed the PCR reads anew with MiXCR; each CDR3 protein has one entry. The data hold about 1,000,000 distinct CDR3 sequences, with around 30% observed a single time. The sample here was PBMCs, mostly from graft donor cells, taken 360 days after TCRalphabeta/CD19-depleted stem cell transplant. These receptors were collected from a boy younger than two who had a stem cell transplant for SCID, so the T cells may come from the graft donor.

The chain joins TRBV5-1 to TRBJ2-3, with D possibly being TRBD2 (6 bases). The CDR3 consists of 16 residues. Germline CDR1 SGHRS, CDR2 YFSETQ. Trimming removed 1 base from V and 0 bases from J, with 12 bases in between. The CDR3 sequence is CASSLPLGTSTDTQYF. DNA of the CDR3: TGCGCCAGCAGCTTGCCCCTAGGGACTAGCACAGATACGCAGTATTTT.

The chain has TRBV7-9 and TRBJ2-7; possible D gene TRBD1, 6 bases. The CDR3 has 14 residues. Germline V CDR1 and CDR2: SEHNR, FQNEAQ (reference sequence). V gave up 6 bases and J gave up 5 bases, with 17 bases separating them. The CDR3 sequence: CASRISQGTNEQYF. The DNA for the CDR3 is TGTGCCAGCAGGATTTCACAGGGTACAAACGAGCAGTACTTC. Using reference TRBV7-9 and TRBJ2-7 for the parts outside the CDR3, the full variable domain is DTGVSQNPRHKITKRGQNVTFRCDPISEHNRLYWYRQTLGQGPEFLTYFQNEAQLEKSRLLSDRFSAERPKGSFSTLEIQRTEQGDSAMYLCASRISQGTNEQYFGPGTRLTVT.